A selection of T cell receptor beta chains follows, all from one sample in a study of blood T cell repertoires in COVID-19. TCRdb's copy holds only in-frame clones and misses some; the assay was immunoSEQ multiplex PCR. In the table there are about 400,000 clones, just under 90% of which are singletons. Sequencing was performed on PBMCs or T cells enriched from blood (not recorded which). The receptors stem from a woman aged 25-40 years who had recovered from COVID-19. Both conserved end residues are part of each CDR3. Each record gives: V gene, clone size, D gene, J gene, CDR3 protein, CDR3 DNA. A D gene is named only where the DNA matches it firmly. Some rows have no size entry. The others give once, few or many, or a class for an expanded clone.

v_call: TRBV7-9
clone_size: .
d_call: TRBD1
j_call: TRBJ2-2
cdr3_aa: CASCRRTGEDTGELFF
cdr3_nt: TGTGCCAGCTGCCGAAGGACAGGGGAAGACACCGGGGAGCTGTTTTTT

v_call: TRBV4-1
clone_size: .
d_call: .
j_call: TRBJ1-2
cdr3_aa: CASSQWTVDGDYGYTF
cdr3_nt: TGCGCCAGCAGCCAATGGACAGTCGATGGGGACTATGGCTACACCTTC

v_call: TRBV9
clone_size: once
d_call: TRBD1
j_call: TRBJ2-1
cdr3_aa: CASSATNTPGQVYNEQFF
cdr3_nt: TGTGCCAGCAGCGCCACTAATACCCCGGGACAGGTTTACAATGAGCAGTTCTTC

v_call: TRBV9
clone_size: .
d_call: TRBD2
j_call: TRBJ2-1
cdr3_aa: CASSVKRGGSFNEQFF
cdr3_nt: TGTGCCAGCAGCGTTAAGCGGGGGGGCTCCTTCAATGAGCAGTTCTTC

v_call: TRBV19
clone_size: .
d_call: .
j_call: TRBJ1-1
cdr3_aa: CASSPGRGTLNTEAFF
cdr3_nt: TGTGCCAGTAGTCCGGGAAGAGGAACCCTCAACACTGAAGCTTTCTTT

v_call: TRBV28
clone_size: .
d_call: TRBD2
j_call: TRBJ2-1
cdr3_aa: CASTGTSPSSYNEQFF
cdr3_nt: TGTGCCAGCACAGGGACTAGCCCGAGCTCCTACAATGAGCAGTTCTTC

v_call: TRBV28
clone_size: .
d_call: .
j_call: TRBJ1-1
cdr3_aa: CASSHRTMNTEAFF
cdr3_nt: TGTGCCAGCAGTCACAGGACCATGAACACTGAAGCTTTCTTT

v_call: TRBV3-1/TRBV3-2
clone_size: once
d_call: .
j_call: TRBJ2-3
cdr3_aa: CASSQVPQGFSDTQYF
cdr3_nt: TGTGCCAGCAGCCAAGTTCCGCAGGGGTTTTCAGATACGCAGTATTTT

v_call: TRBV4-2
clone_size: once
d_call: TRBD1
j_call: TRBJ1-2
cdr3_aa: CASSRDRLSVMTNYGYTF
cdr3_nt: TGTGCCAGCAGCAGGGACAGGCTATCTGTAATGACTAACTATGGCTACACCTTC

v_call: TRBV28
clone_size: .
d_call: .
j_call: TRBJ1-5
cdr3_aa: CASSRGQVSNQPQHF
cdr3_nt: TGTGCCAGCAGCCGCGGGCAGGTTAGCAATCAGCCCCAGCATTTT

v_call: TRBV3-1/TRBV3-2
clone_size: .
d_call: .
j_call: TRBJ2-7
cdr3_aa: CATQRTGSGNEQYF
cdr3_nt: TGTGCCACCCAGCGAACAGGGAGTGGCAACGAGCAGTACTTC

v_call: TRBV7-2
clone_size: .
d_call: .
j_call: TRBJ1-5
cdr3_aa: CASSLGGYQPQHF
cdr3_nt: TGTGCCAGCAGCTTGGGGGGGTATCAGCCCCAGCATTTT

v_call: TRBV6-5
clone_size: .
d_call: .
j_call: TRBJ1-1
cdr3_aa: CASSTDREAFF
cdr3_nt: TGTGCCAGCTCGACGGACAGAGAAGCTTTCTTT

v_call: TRBV2
clone_size: .
d_call: .
j_call: TRBJ1-6
cdr3_aa: CASNRQVGSPLHF
cdr3_nt: TGTGCCAGCAATAGACAGGTTGGGTCACCCCTCCACTTT

v_call: TRBV7-6
clone_size: .
d_call: TRBD1
j_call: TRBJ1-1
cdr3_aa: CASSLLSGGNTEAFF
cdr3_nt: TGTGCCAGCAGCCTACTGTCAGGGGGGAACACTGAAGCTTTCTTT

v_call: TRBV27
clone_size: .
d_call: .
j_call: TRBJ2-3
cdr3_aa: CASSPGLSTDTQYF
cdr3_nt: TGTGCCAGCAGTCCGGGACTGAGCACAGATACGCAGTATTTT

v_call: TRBV28
clone_size: .
d_call: .
j_call: TRBJ1-6
cdr3_aa: CASSSFDSVYNSPLHF
cdr3_nt: TGTGCCAGCAGTTCTTTCGACAGCGTCTATAATTCACCCCTCCACTTT

v_call: TRBV19
clone_size: .
d_call: TRBD2
j_call: TRBJ2-7
cdr3_aa: CASSTYSGGSYEQYF
cdr3_nt: TGTGCCAGTAGTACGTATAGCGGGGGATCCTACGAGCAGTACTTC

v_call: TRBV3-1/TRBV3-2
clone_size: .
d_call: TRBD1
j_call: TRBJ1-3
cdr3_aa: CASSLQGATGNTIYF
cdr3_nt: TGTGCCAGCAGTCTACAGGGGGCCACTGGAAACACCATATATTTT

v_call: TRBV12-3/TRBV12-4
clone_size: .
d_call: .
j_call: TRBJ1-5
cdr3_aa: CASSLEGFRPQHF
cdr3_nt: TGTGCCAGCAGTTTGGAGGGTTTTCGTCCCCAGCATTTT

v_call: TRBV11-1
clone_size: .
d_call: .
j_call: TRBJ2-2
cdr3_aa: CASKWGRNTGELFF
cdr3_nt: TGTGCCAGCAAATGGGGCCGGAACACCGGGGAGCTGTTTTTT

v_call: TRBV12-2
clone_size: .
d_call: .
j_call: TRBJ2-1
cdr3_aa: CASRLRDIGSGRSSYNEQFF
cdr3_nt: TGTGCAAGTCGCTTAAGGGATATTGGTAGCGGGAGGTCTTCCTACAATGAGCAGTTCTTC

v_call: TRBV3-1/TRBV3-2
clone_size: .
d_call: TRBD1
j_call: TRBJ1-4
cdr3_aa: CASSQTGEGNEKLFF
cdr3_nt: TGTGCCAGCAGCCAGACAGGGGAAGGTAATGAAAAACTGTTTTTT

v_call: TRBV9
clone_size: .
d_call: .
j_call: TRBJ1-2
cdr3_aa: CASGPSEPFYGYTF
cdr3_nt: TGTGCCAGCGGCCCAAGTGAACCATTCTATGGCTACACCTTC

v_call: TRBV19
clone_size: .
d_call: .
j_call: TRBJ1-5
cdr3_aa: CASSKLGAPNQPQHF
cdr3_nt: TGTGCCAGTAGTAAGTTGGGGGCTCCCAATCAGCCCCAGCATTTT

v_call: TRBV11-2
clone_size: .
d_call: TRBD2
j_call: TRBJ2-2
cdr3_aa: CASSLRTSGGRLGELFF
cdr3_nt: TGTGCCAGCAGCCTCCGGACTAGCGGGGGGCGGCTCGGGGAGCTGTTTTTT

v_call: TRBV6-5
clone_size: .
d_call: .
j_call: TRBJ1-2
cdr3_aa: CASSYLVGGNGYTF
cdr3_nt: TGTGCCAGCAGTTACCTTGTCGGCGGAAATGGCTACACCTTC

v_call: TRBV29-1
clone_size: .
d_call: TRBD1
j_call: TRBJ1-1
cdr3_aa: CSGHRGGTEAFF
cdr3_nt: TGCAGCGGCCACAGGGGGGGGACTGAAGCTTTCTTT

v_call: TRBV5-1
clone_size: once
d_call: TRBD2
j_call: TRBJ2-3
cdr3_aa: CASRTSGGGTDTQYF
cdr3_nt: TGCGCCAGCAGGACTAGCGGGGGAGGCACAGATACGCAGTATTTT

v_call: TRBV7-7
clone_size: .
d_call: TRBD2
j_call: TRBJ2-1
cdr3_aa: CASSLGLAAYNEQFF
cdr3_nt: TGTGCCAGCAGCTTGGGACTAGCGGCCTACAATGAGCAGTTCTTC

v_call: TRBV5-4
clone_size: .
d_call: .
j_call: TRBJ2-2
cdr3_aa: CASSLEGVNTGELFF
cdr3_nt: TGTGCCAGCAGCTTGGAGGGGGTCAACACCGGGGAGCTGTTTTTT

v_call: TRBV27
clone_size: once
d_call: .
j_call: TRBJ1-5
cdr3_aa: CASSLRQGNQPQHF
cdr3_nt: TGTGCCAGCAGTCTGAGACAGGGCAATCAGCCCCAGCATTTT

v_call: TRBV13
clone_size: few
d_call: .
j_call: TRBJ1-1
cdr3_aa: CASTLSGVGTEAFF
cdr3_nt: TGTGCCAGCACACTGTCAGGGGTCGGCACTGAAGCTTTCTTT

v_call: TRBV3-1/TRBV3-2
clone_size: .
d_call: TRBD1
j_call: TRBJ2-7
cdr3_aa: CASSPYRDSSYEQYF
cdr3_nt: TGTGCCAGCAGCCCCTACCGGGACAGCTCCTACGAGCAGTACTTC

v_call: TRBV7-9
clone_size: .
d_call: TRBD1
j_call: TRBJ1-3
cdr3_aa: CASSLKGQFSGNTIYF
cdr3_nt: TGTGCCAGCAGCTTAAAGGGACAGTTCTCTGGAAACACCATATATTTT

v_call: TRBV6-4
clone_size: .
d_call: .
j_call: TRBJ1-2
cdr3_aa: CASSSGLIAGYTF
cdr3_nt: TGTGCCAGCAGTAGCGGCCTTATCGCTGGCTACACCTTC

v_call: TRBV15
clone_size: .
d_call: .
j_call: TRBJ2-2
cdr3_aa: CATSRDKLAADTGELFF
cdr3_nt: TGTGCCACCAGCAGAGATAAACTAGCCGCTGACACCGGGGAGCTGTTTTTT

v_call: TRBV5-6
clone_size: .
d_call: .
j_call: TRBJ1-3
cdr3_aa: CASSFTDSGNTIYF
cdr3_nt: TGTGCCAGCAGCTTTACAGACTCTGGAAACACCATATATTTT

v_call: TRBV9
clone_size: .
d_call: .
j_call: TRBJ2-3
cdr3_aa: CASSPRGNTDTQYF
cdr3_nt: TGTGCCAGCAGCCCCCGGGGGAACACAGATACGCAGTATTTT

v_call: TRBV28
clone_size: .
d_call: .
j_call: TRBJ2-7
cdr3_aa: CASSLGASYEQYF
cdr3_nt: TGTGCCAGCAGTTTGGGGGCCTCTTACGAGCAGTACTTC

v_call: TRBV27
clone_size: .
d_call: .
j_call: TRBJ2-3
cdr3_aa: CASLKIGTDTQYF
cdr3_nt: TGTGCCAGTCTAAAAATCGGCACAGATACGCAGTATTTT

v_call: TRBV5-6
clone_size: once
d_call: TRBD1
j_call: TRBJ1-2
cdr3_aa: CASSDHRGGGYTF
cdr3_nt: TGTGCCAGCAGCGACCACAGGGGCGGGGGCTACACCTTC

v_call: TRBV4-1
clone_size: .
d_call: TRBD2
j_call: TRBJ2-4
cdr3_aa: CASSQRTIDVSGKRIQYF
cdr3_nt: TGCGCCAGCAGCCAAAGGACCATCGACGTTAGCGGGAAACGCATTCAGTACTTC

v_call: TRBV4-1
clone_size: .
d_call: .
j_call: TRBJ1-5
cdr3_aa: CASSQGQSNQPQHF
cdr3_nt: TGCGCCAGCAGCCAAGGACAGAGCAATCAGCCCCAGCATTTT

v_call: TRBV24-1
clone_size: .
d_call: TRBD2
j_call: TRBJ2-3
cdr3_aa: CATSRGSSTDTQYF
cdr3_nt: TGTGCCACCAGTCGCGGGAGTAGCACAGATACGCAGTATTTT

v_call: TRBV11-1
clone_size: .
d_call: TRBD1
j_call: TRBJ1-1
cdr3_aa: CASSRGTGVDTEAFF
cdr3_nt: TGTGCCAGCAGCCGCGGGACAGGTGTTGATACTGAAGCTTTCTTT